These T cell receptor beta chains were read from a single sample in a study of cytomegalovirus exposure and HLA in healthy donors. Generated by immunoSEQ multiplex PCR, the TCRdb table keeps only in-frame clones and is missing some. Found here are approximately 97,000 clones, 81% of them singletons; the top ten hold 4.5% to 6.5%. Sequenced material: PBMCs. These receptors were collected from a man between 40 and 49 years old in good health and CMV-seropositive. Both conserved end residues are part of each CDR3. A D gene is named only where the DNA matches it firmly. A clone size is listed for some rows: how often the clone was seen (once, few, many), or a class if it is expanded.

>NA|13|NA|TRBJ2-7|TRBV11-2
TGTGCCAGCAGCCCCGGGACAACCTACGAGCAGTACTTC
CASSPGTTYEQYF
>NA|15|NA|TRBJ2-1|TRBV18
TGTGCCAGCTCACCTCGGGATCCCTCCTACAATGAGCAGTTCTTC
CASSPRDPSYNEQFF
>TRBD1|14|NA|TRBJ1-1|TRBV6-5
TGTGCCAGCAGTTACGGACAGGGACATACTGAAGCTTTCTTT
CASSYGQGHTEAFF
>TRBD2|16|NA|TRBJ2-7|TRBV5-1
TGCGCCAGCAGCTTGGAAGGCGGGGGGCCCTCCTACGAGCAGTACTTC
CASSLEGGGPSYEQYF
>NA|13|NA|TRBJ1-1|TRBV11-2
TGTGCCAGCAGCTTTTGGCAGAACACTGAAGCTTTCTTT
CASSFWQNTEAFF
>TRBD2|15|few|TRBJ2-2|TRBV5-1
TGCGCCAGCAGCCGCCGGGAAGCGGGAGCTGGGGAGCTGTTTTTT
CASSRREAGAGELFF
>TRBD2|15|few|TRBJ2-7|TRBV5-1
TGCGCCAGCACCTCGGGGGGTAGCGGCCGCTACGAGCAGTACTTC
CASTSGGSGRYEQYF
>NA|11|NA|TRBJ2-3|TRBV29-1
TGCAGCGAAATCAGGGGAGATACGCAGTATTTT
CSEIRGDTQYF
>TRBD2|15|NA|TRBJ2-7|TRBV13
TGTGCCAGCAGCCTAAGTTGGCTAGCGGGAGGCGAGCAGTACTTC
CASSLSWLAGGEQYF
>NA|15|NA|TRBJ2-7|TRBV5-1
TGCGCCAGCAGCTCCCTAGGTGCGCACCCCGTGGAGCAGTACTTC
CASSSLGAHPVEQYF
>NA|15|few|TRBJ2-3|TRBV19
TGTGCCAGTAGGGAGGGACCCCTAAGCACAGATACGCAGTATTTT
CASREGPLSTDTQYF
>NA|16|NA|TRBJ2-1|TRBV7-2
TGTGCCAGCAGCACACTAGCAACGAGCTCCTACAATGAGCAGTTCTTC
CASSTLATSSYNEQFF
>TRBD1|17|NA|TRBJ1-2|TRBV29-1
TGCAGCGTTGCCCCCGGGACAGGGTCACGCGTAACGTATGGCTACACCTTC
CSVAPGTGSRVTYGYTF
>TRBD1|16|NA|TRBJ1-2|TRBV5-1
TGCGCCAGCAGCTTAGCATACAGGGGGCGAACCTATGGCTACACCTTC
CASSLAYRGRTYGYTF
>NA|16|NA|TRBJ2-2|TRBV19
TGTGCCAGTAGACCTCGGGGGACAGCCCTCACCGGGGAGCTGTTTTTT
CASRPRGTALTGELFF
>NA|15|NA|TRBJ2-7|TRBV28
TGTGCCAGCAGTTCCCTGTGGACAGTTCCCTACGAGCAGTACTTC
CASSSLWTVPYEQYF
>NA|13|NA|TRBJ1-5|TRBV5-3
TGTGCCAGCAGCTTAGAACAGAATCAGCCCCAGCATTTT
CASSLEQNQPQHF
>NA|13|NA|TRBJ2-7|TRBV5-5
TGTGCCAGCAGCGACTTAACCCACGGCGAGCAGTACTTC
CASSDLTHGEQYF
>NA|15|NA|TRBJ1-3|TRBV5-5
TGTGCCAGCAGCTCTGCTTGGGACACGGGAAACACCATATATTTT
CASSSAWDTGNTIYF
>TRBD1|15|NA|TRBJ1-5|TRBV30
TGTGCCTGGAGCACGACAGGGCAAATCAATCAGCCCCAGCATTTT
CAWSTTGQINQPQHF
>NA|14|once|TRBJ1-1|TRBV2
TGTGCCAGCAGTCCCGGGAATATGAACACTGAAGCTTTCTTT
CASSPGNMNTEAFF
>NA|16|few|TRBJ2-7|TRBV11-3
TGTGCCAGCAGTTCGACGGGGAACATCGGGACCTACGAGCAGTACTTC
CASSSTGNIGTYEQYF
>TRBD1|13|NA|TRBJ1-6|TRBV19
TGTGCCAGTAGTAAGGACAGGGGTTCACCCCTCCACTTT
CASSKDRGSPLHF
>TRBD1|14|NA|TRBJ1-1|TRBV5-4
TGTGCCAGCAGCCCGGGACAGGGTGTTACTGAAGCTTTCTTT
CASSPGQGVTEAFF
>NA|14|NA|TRBJ2-1|TRBV9
TGTGCCAGCAGCGTCCAGGGGTCCTACAATGAGCAGTTCTTC
CASSVQGSYNEQFF
>NA|12|few|TRBJ1-2|TRBV7-8
TGTGCCAGCAGCTTAGACTCCTATGGCTACACCTTC
CASSLDSYGYTF
>NA|14|NA|TRBJ2-3|TRBV2
TGTGCCAGCAGTGACCTGCAGGGGTGGGATACGCAGTATTTT
CASSDLQGWDTQYF
>NA|14|few|TRBJ1-2|TRBV5-1
TGCGCCAGCAGCCCGAGGGGGGGGGCCTATGGCTACACCTTC
CASSPRGGAYGYTF
>NA|12|NA|TRBJ2-5|TRBV28
TGTGCCAGCAGCGTGTTTGGGGAGATCCAGTACTTC
CASSVFGEIQYF
>TRBD1|15|NA|TRBJ1-2|TRBV6-1
TGTGCCAGCAGTGAAGAGGGACAGGGGATCTATGGCTACACCTTC
CASSEEGQGIYGYTF
>TRBD1|13|NA|TRBJ1-2|TRBV6-1
TGTGCCAGCAGTGTGACAGGGGACTATGGCTACACCTTC
CASSVTGDYGYTF
>NA|10|NA|TRBJ1-2|TRBV20-1
TGCAGTGTTAAGTCGCGCGGCTACACCTTC
CSVKSRGYTF
>TRBD2|11|NA|TRBJ2-7|TRBV30
TGTGCCTGGAAGCTGGGGGGGTGGCAGTACTTC
CAWKLGGWQYF
>TRBD1|13|NA|TRBJ1-1|TRBV5-1
TGCGCCAGCTCACAGGGGGCTGGCACTGAAGCTTTCTTT
CASSQGAGTEAFF
>NA|14|NA|TRBJ1-3|TRBV7-7
TGTGCCAGCAGCACCGGGACATTTGGGGACACCATATATTTT
CASSTGTFGDTIYF
>NA|13|NA|TRBJ2-7|TRBV30
TGTGCCTGGAGTGGAGATTCGGTGCGCGAGCAGTACTTC
CAWSGDSVREQYF
>TRBD2|17|NA|TRBJ2-2|TRBV6-1
TGTGCCAGCAGTGGGCCCGGGACTAGCGGGAGAACCGGGGAGCTGTTTTTT
CASSGPGTSGRTGELFF
>NA|14|NA|TRBJ2-2|TRBV5-1
TGCGCCAGCAGGCCAGGGTCGAACACCGGGGAGCTGTTTTTT
CASRPGSNTGELFF
>TRBD1|17|NA|TRBJ2-7|TRBV6-1
TGTGCCAGCAGTGAAGCGCCGGGGACAGGTTTAACCTACGAGCAGTACTTC
CASSEAPGTGLTYEQYF
>NA|13|NA|TRBJ1-1|TRBV5-1
TGCGCCAGCAGCTTGCATCAGAACACTGAAGCTTTCTTT
CASSLHQNTEAFF